These 23 T cell receptor beta chains came from one sample sequenced in a study of T cells in Graves' hyperthyroidism and ophthalmopathy. From RNA transcripts, TCR beta CDR3 regions were amplified. When the TCR CDR3 underwent first-round RT-PCR, the HTBI primer set was used. TCRdb reprocessed the multiplex PCR reads via MiXCR and lists one record per CDR3 protein. Here the sample spans hundreds of thousands of distinct CDR3 sequences, about 14% being singletons. What was sequenced was blood. The receptors derive from a woman in her twenties or thirties with Graves' hyperthyroidism.

The chain is built from TRBV15 and TRBJ2-2, with 13 bases that match TRBD2. Germline lookup yields CDR1 LNHNV and CDR2 YYDKDF (reference sequence). V dropped 3 bases and J dropped 8; count of bases not matched to a gene: 0. The CDR3 totals 14 residues. The CDR3, as DNA: TGTGCCACCAGCAGGGGACTAGCGGGAGGGGAGCTGTTTTTT. Encoded protein: CATSRGLAGGELFF.

This clonotype showed up many times. V and J are TRBV3-1 and TRBJ1-2; D gene unclear. V lost 1 base, J lost 8 bases, and 11 bases lay in between. The CDR3 contains 13 residues. Germline V gene sequence: CDR1 LGHDT, CDR2 YNNKEL (reference sequence). The CDR3 DNA is TGTGCCAGCAGCCAAGCAGGCCCCGGCGGCTACACCTTC. This sequence encodes CASSQAGPGGYTF.

The chain recombines TRBV20-1 with TRBJ1-5; D not resolved. The V gene's germline CDR1 is DFQATT and CDR2 SNEGSKA (reference sequence). Trimming left V 0 bases short and J 5 bases short, with 2 bases between. The CDR3 length is 11 residues. The CDR3 spells CSARDDQPQHF. The CDR3 DNA is TGCAGTGCTAGAGACGATCAGCCCCAGCATTTT.

This clonotype was found many times. The chain combines TRBV28 with TRBJ2-5; no definite D call. Germline V lookup: CDR1 MDHEN, CDR2 SYDVKM. The CDR3 runs 16 residues. V was shortened by 3 bases and J by 4 bases, with 18 bases between the two germline ends. CDR3 amino acids: CASSFDRSTPGETQYF. In DNA form, the CDR3 reads TGTGCCAGCAGTTTTGACCGGTCGACTCCGGGAGAGACCCAGTACTTC.

This clonotype was observed a handful of times. The gene calls are TRBV28 and TRBJ2-1, with TRBD1 identical over 10 bases. The ends lost 0 bases at V and 8 bases at J; junction bases unmatched: 10. CDR3 length equals 17 residues. Germline values: CDR1 MDHEN, CDR2 SYDVKM. CDR3 residues: CASSLWTGTGAHDEQFF. The DNA for the CDR3 is TGTGCCAGCAGTTTATGGACCGGGACAGGGGCGCACGATGAGCAGTTCTTC.

The chain combines TRBV20-1 with TRBJ2-1, with D unresolved. The CDR3 is 16 residues long. The ends were cut back, 6 bases at V and 7 bases at J, with 25 bases in the middle. CDR1 DFQATT and CDR2 SNEGSKA come from the germline V gene (reference sequence). The CDR3, as DNA: TGCAGTGCCCAGATCAAACACACCGTGGGTGGAAATGAGCAGTTCTTC. Its protein is CSAQIKHTVGGNEQFF.

The chain is built from TRBV7-8 and TRBJ2-7, with 7 nucleotides matching TRBD2. The trim removed 5 bases at V and 2 bases at J, leaving 9 bases unmatched. Germline-derived CDR1 and CDR2 are SGHVS and FQNEAQ. The CDR3 is 15 amino acids. The CDR3 sequence is CASSPPRAGTYEQYF. In DNA, the CDR3 is TGTGCCAGCAGCCCCCCCCGAGCGGGAACCTACGAGCAGTACTTC. The entire variable domain, with the rest obtained from reference TRBV7-8 and TRBJ2-7, is as follows: GAGVSQSPRYKVAKRGQDVALRCDPISGHVSLFWYQQALGQGPEFLTYFQNEAQLDKSGLPSDRFFAERPEGSVSTLKIQRTQQEDSAVYLCASSPPRAGTYEQYFGPGTRLTVT.

This clonotype has at least ten counts. The rearrangement uses TRBV5-1 and TRBJ1-2; maybe TRBD1 (6 bases). The CDR3 is 14 residues long. V was shortened by 4 bases and J by 8 bases, with 18 bases between the two germline ends. Germline V gives CDR1 SGHRS, CDR2 YFSETQ. CDR3 in DNA: TGCGCCAGCAGCATCACCGGGACATTAGACGGCTACACCTTC. This sequence encodes CASSITGTLDGYTF.

The chain is built from TRBV20-1 and TRBJ1-5; the D is unclear. Trimming cost V 3 bases and J 12 bases, with 9 bases left between them. Germline loops: CDR1 DFQATT, CDR2 SNEGSKA (reference sequence). CDR3 size: 10 residues. The CDR3 DNA reads as TGCAGTGCTAGTGACCATAACCAGCATTTT. Its translation is CSASDHNQHF.

This clonotype was detected ten times or more. The chain has TRBV30 and TRBJ1-1; D gene uncertain. V shed 0 bases and J shed 8 bases, with 10 bases lying between them. The CDR3 consists of 12 residues. Looked up from germline, CDR1 is GTSNPN and CDR2 is SVGIG (reference sequence). As DNA, the CDR3 is TGTGCCTGGAGTGTACTTGGCCCCGAAGCTTTCTTT. This encodes CAWSVLGPEAFF.

The chain carries TRBV30 and TRBJ2-5, with D unresolved. Germline V gene data show CDR1 as GTSNPN and CDR2 as SVGIG (reference sequence). V lost 0 bases and J 13 bases, leaving 12 bases between the germline ends. The CDR3 extends over 11 amino acids. The DNA for the CDR3 is TGTGCCTGGAGTGTGACGTGGGCCGTGTACTTC. It translates to CAWSVTWAVYF.

This clonotype came up many times. J is TRBJ1-5 and V is TRBV24-1; 11 bases are shared with TRBD1. The CDR3 consists of 14 residues. Germline trimming cut 11 bases from V and 0 bases from J; bases unmatched to any gene: 2. CDR1 is KGHDR and CDR2 is SFDVKD in the germline V gene. CDR3 in amino acids: CAIGTGGSNQPQHF. The DNA of the CDR3 is TGTGCCATAGGGACAGGGGGTAGCAATCAGCCCCAGCATTTT.

This clonotype was seen many times. The chain has TRBV20-1 and TRBJ1-6, with 9 bases aligning to TRBD1. The CDR3 loop spans 18 amino acids. V trimming: 2 bases; J trimming: 5 bases; junction bases outside the gene matches: 13. CDR1 is DFQATT, CDR2 SNEGSKA, per germline (reference sequence). CDR3 sequence (DNA): TGCAGTGCTAGACTTTCGGGACAGGGAATGGTTCATAATTCACCCCTCCACTTT. The encoded protein is CSARLSGQGMVHNSPLHF.

This clonotype was picked up many times. The rearrangement joins TRBV20-1 to TRBJ2-2; TRBD2 matches at 13 bases. CDR3 size: 17 residues. Germline CDR1 reads DFQATT; CDR2 reads SNEGSKA (reference sequence). J was trimmed by 6 bases and V by 3 bases; bases with no gene match: 10. For the CDR3, the DNA is TGCAGTGCTAGTTACTTCAGGACTAGCGGGAGCCCCGGGGAGCTGTTTTTT. Translated: CSASYFRTSGSPGELFF.

This chain uses TRBV20-1 with TRBJ1-1; a weak D match, TRBD1 (5 bases). The ends were cut back, 3 bases at V and 0 bases at J, with 26 bases in the middle. This CDR3 contains 19 residues. Germline V CDR1 and CDR2: DFQATT, SNEGSKA (reference sequence). Here the CDR3 reads CSASPPGMHLRLVNTEAFF. The CDR3 nucleotides read TGCAGTGCTAGCCCCCCAGGGATGCACCTAAGGCTCGTGAACACTGAAGCTTTCTTT.

The genes are TRBV4-2 and TRBJ1-2; D not certain. Germline-derived CDR1 and CDR2 are LGHNA and YNFKEQ. There are 13 residues in the CDR3. The germline V and J ends were trimmed by 1 base and 4 bases, with 7 bases remaining between them. As DNA, the CDR3 is TGTGCCAGCAGCCAAGTTACAAGCTATGGCTACACCTTC. Translated, it gives CASSQVTSYGYTF.

J is TRBJ2-7 and V is TRBV5-5, with 7 bases fitting TRBD1. V dropped 6 bases and J dropped 2; count of bases not matched to a gene: 2. The CDR3 sequence is 12 residues long. Germline V lookup: CDR1 SGHKS, CDR2 YYEKEE (reference sequence). The CDR3 spells CASNDRAYEQYF. CDR3 coding DNA: TGTGCCAGCAACGACAGGGCCTACGAGCAGTACTTC.

Here the CDR3 DNA reads TGTGCCAGCAGTTACGTCGGACAACAGCCCCAGCATTTT. Translated, it gives CASSYVGQQPQHF. The rearrangement links TRBV6-5 to TRBJ1-5, with D possibly matching TRBD1 (5 bases). Looked up from germline, CDR1 is MNHEY and CDR2 is SVGAGI. This CDR3 has 13 amino acids. Trimming left V 2 bases short and J 7 bases short, with 9 bases between.

This clonotype was seen ten or more times. The chain is built from TRBV28 and TRBJ2-7; 16 positions agree with TRBD2. Trimming at V came to 7 bases and at J to 3 bases, leaving 6 bases not matched to a gene. The CDR3 consists of 16 residues. Germline CDR1 is MDHEN and CDR2 is SYDVKM. The CDR3 is CASKGLAGGPVYEQYF. The CDR3 DNA is TGTGCCAGCAAGGGACTAGCGGGAGGGCCGGTCTACGAGCAGTACTTC.

Comments on this clonotype: A much larger clone sits a single nucleotide away, making a read error possible. This chain links TRBV30 with TRBJ2-7; D gene ambiguous. Trimming cost V 1 base and J 7 bases, with 11 bases left between them. This CDR3 region has 12 residues. Germline V gene lookup returns CDR1 GTSNPN and CDR2 SVGIG (reference sequence). This CDR3 reads CAWSGSWGEQYF. The CDR3 coding sequence is TGTGCCTGGAGTGGTTCATGGGGTGAGCAGTACTTC.

This clonotype has a count of ten or more. CDR3 protein: CASGLAGQSNYGYTF. The CDR3 nucleotides are TGTGCTAGTGGTTTGGCGGGACAGTCCAACTATGGCTACACCTTC. This chain links TRBV12-5 with TRBJ1-2, with TRBD1 identical over 7 bases. This CDR3 spans 15 amino acids. CDR1 is LGHNT and CDR2 is FRNRAP in the germline V gene. Unmatched junction bases numbered 4, after V lost 1 base and J lost 2 bases.

This clonotype was picked up many times. The V and J genes are TRBV20-1 and TRBJ1-1; D gene ambiguous. The CDR3 covers 12 residues. Germline V gene lookup returns CDR1 DFQATT and CDR2 SNEGSKA (reference sequence). The ends were cut back, 5 bases at V and 3 bases at J, with 10 bases in the middle. This chain's CDR3 is CSAQRGDTEAFF. CDR3 nucleotide sequence: TGCAGTGCTCAGCGGGGTGACACTGAAGCTTTCTTT.

This clonotype was detected ten times or more. The chain is built from TRBV20-1 and TRBJ2-1; 10 bases are a match to TRBD2. Germline CDR1 DFQATT, CDR2 SNEGSKA (reference sequence). The trim removed 6 bases at V and 5 bases at J, leaving 7 bases unmatched. CDR3 length: 14 amino acids. The CDR3 DNA follows: TGCAGTGCCCAAAGCGGGAGGGAGCACAATGAGCAGTTCTTC. The encoded protein is CSAQSGREHNEQFF.